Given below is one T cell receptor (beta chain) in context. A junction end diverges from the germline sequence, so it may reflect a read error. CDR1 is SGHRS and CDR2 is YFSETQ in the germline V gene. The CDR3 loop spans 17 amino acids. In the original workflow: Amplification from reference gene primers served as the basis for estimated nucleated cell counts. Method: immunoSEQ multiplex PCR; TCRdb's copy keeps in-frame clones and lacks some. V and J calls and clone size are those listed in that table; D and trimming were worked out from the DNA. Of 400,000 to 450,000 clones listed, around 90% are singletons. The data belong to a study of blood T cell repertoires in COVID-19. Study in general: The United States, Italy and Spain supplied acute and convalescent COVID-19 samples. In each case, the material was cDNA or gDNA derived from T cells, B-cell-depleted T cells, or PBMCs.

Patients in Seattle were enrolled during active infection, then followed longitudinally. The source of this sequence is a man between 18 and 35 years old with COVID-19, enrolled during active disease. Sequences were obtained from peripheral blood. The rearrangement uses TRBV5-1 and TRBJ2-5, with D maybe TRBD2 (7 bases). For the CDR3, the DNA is TGCGCCCGCAGCTGGGGGGAGCGCGGGGGCCGTCAAGAGACCCAGTACTTC. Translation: CARSWGERGGRQETQYF.